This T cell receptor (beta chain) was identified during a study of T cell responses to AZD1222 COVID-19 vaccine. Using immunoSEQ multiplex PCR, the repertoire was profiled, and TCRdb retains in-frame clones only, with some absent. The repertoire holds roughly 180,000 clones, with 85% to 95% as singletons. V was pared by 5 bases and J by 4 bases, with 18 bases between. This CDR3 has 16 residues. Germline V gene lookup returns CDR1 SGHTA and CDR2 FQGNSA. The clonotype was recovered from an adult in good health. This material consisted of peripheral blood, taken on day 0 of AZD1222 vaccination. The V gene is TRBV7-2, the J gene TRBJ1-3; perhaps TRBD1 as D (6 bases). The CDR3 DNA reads TGTGCCAGCAGCCTGGGCACAGGGCTTACCGGAAACACCATATATTTT. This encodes CASSLGTGLTGNTIYF.